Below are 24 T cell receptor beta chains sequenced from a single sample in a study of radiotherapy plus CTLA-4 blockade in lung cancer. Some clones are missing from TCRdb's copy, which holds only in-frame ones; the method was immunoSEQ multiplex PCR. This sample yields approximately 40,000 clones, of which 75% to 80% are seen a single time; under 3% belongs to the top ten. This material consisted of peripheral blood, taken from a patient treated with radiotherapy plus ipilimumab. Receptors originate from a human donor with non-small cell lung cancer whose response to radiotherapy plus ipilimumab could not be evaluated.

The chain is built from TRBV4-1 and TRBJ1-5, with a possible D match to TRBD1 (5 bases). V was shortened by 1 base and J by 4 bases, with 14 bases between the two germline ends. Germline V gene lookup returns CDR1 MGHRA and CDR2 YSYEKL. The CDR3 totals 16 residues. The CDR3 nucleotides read TGCGCCAGCAGCCAAGGAACCGGTGGGGGGAATCAGCCCCAGCATTTT. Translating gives CASSQGTGGGNQPQHF.

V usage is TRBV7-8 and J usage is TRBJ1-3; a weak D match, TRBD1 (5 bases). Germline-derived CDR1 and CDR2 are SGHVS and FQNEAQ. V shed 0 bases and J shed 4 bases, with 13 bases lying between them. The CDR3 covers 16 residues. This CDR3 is CASSLAWGGTGNTIYF. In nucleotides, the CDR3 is TGTGCCAGCAGCTTAGCGTGGGGGGGTACAGGAAACACCATATATTTT.

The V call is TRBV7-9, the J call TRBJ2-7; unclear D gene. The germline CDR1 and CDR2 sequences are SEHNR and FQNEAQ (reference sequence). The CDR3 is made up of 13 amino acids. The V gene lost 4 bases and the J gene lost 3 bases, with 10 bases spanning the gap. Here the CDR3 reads CASSSEIGYEQYF. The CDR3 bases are TGTGCCAGCAGCTCGGAGATCGGCTACGAGCAGTACTTC.

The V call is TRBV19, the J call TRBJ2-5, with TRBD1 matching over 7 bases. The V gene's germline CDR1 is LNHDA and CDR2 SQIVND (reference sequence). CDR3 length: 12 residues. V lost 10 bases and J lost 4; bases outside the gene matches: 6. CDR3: CATTGAGETQYF. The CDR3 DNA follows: TGTGCCACTACAGGGGCGGGAGAGACCCAGTACTTC.

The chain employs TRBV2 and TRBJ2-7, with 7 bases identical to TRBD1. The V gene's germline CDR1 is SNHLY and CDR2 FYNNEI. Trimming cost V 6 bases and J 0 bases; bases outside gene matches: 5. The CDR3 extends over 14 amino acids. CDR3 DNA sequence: TGTGCCAGCAGGGAACAGGGGAGCTCCTACGAGCAGTACTTC. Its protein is CASREQGSSYEQYF.

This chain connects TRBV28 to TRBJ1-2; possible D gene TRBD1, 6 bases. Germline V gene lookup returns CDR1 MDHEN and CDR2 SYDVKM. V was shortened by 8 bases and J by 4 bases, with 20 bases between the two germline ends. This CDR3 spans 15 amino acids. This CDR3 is CASRLLGGVGYGYTF. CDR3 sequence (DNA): TGTGCCAGCCGACTGCTAGGGGGGGTAGGCTATGGCTACACCTTC.

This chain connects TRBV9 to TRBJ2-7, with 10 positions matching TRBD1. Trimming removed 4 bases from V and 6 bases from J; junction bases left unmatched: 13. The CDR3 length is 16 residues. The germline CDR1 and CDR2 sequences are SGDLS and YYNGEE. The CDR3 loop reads CASSLGLGQGYPEQYF. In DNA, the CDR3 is TGTGCCAGCAGCTTAGGGTTGGGACAGGGGTACCCCGAGCAGTACTTC.

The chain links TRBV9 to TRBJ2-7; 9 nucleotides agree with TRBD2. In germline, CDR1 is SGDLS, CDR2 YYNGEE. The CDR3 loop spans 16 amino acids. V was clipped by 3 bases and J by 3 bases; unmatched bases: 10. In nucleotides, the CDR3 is TGTGCCAGCAGCGCCAATGATGTAGCGGGAGACTACGAGCAGTACTTC. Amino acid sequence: CASSANDVAGDYEQYF.

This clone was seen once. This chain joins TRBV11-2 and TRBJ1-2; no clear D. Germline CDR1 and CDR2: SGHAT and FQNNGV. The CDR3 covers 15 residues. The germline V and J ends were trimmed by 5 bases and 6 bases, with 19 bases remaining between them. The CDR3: CASSPKARVADGYTF. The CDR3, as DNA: TGTGCCAGCAGCCCTAAGGCGCGGGTGGCGGATGGCTACACCTTC. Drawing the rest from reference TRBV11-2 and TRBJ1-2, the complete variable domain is EAGVAQSPRYKIIEKRQSVAFWCNPISGHATLYWYQQILGQGPKLLIQFQNNGVVDDSQLPKDRFSAERLKGVDSTLKIQPAKLEDSAVYLCASSPKARVADGYTFGSGTRLTVV.

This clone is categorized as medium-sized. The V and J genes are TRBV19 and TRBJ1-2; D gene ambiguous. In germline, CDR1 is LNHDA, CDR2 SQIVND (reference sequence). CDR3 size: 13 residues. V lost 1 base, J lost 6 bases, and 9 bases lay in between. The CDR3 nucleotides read TGTGCCAGTAGTATAGTTGAACGGGATGGCTACACCTTC. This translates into CASSIVERDGYTF.

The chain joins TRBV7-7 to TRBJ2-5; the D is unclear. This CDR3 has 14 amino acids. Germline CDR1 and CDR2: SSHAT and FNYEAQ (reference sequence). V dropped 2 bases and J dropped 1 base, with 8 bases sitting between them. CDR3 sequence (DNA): TGTGCCAGCAGCTTAAGTTACACCCAAGAGACCCAGTACTTC. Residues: CASSLSYTQETQYF.

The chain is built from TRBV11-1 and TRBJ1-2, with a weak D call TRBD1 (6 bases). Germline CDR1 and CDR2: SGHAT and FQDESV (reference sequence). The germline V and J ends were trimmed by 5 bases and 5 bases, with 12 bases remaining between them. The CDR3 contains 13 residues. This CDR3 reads CASSRGQRYGYTF. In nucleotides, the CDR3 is TGTGCCAGCAGCCGGGGACAAAGATATGGCTACACCTTC.

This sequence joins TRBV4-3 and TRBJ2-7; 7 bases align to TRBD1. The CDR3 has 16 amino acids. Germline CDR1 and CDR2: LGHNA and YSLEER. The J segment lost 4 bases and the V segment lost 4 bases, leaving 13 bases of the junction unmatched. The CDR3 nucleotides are TGCGCCAGCAGCCCCTCGGTATCGGGACAGATATACGAGCAGTACTTC. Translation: CASSPSVSGQIYEQYF.

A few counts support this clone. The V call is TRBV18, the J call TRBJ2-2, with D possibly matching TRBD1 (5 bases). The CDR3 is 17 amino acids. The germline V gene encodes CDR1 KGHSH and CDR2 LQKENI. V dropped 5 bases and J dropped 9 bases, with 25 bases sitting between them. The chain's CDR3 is CASSSLAAALGHRELFF. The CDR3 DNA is TGTGCCAGCTCATCACTGGCGGCGGCCCTTGGACACCGGGAGCTGTTTTTT.

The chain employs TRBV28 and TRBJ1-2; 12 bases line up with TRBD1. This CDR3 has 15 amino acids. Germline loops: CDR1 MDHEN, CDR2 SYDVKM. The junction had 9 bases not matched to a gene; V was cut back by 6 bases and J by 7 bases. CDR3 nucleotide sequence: TGTGCCAGCAGCTCTAGGGACAGGGGGCCGAGTGGCTACACCTTC. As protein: CASSSRDRGPSGYTF.

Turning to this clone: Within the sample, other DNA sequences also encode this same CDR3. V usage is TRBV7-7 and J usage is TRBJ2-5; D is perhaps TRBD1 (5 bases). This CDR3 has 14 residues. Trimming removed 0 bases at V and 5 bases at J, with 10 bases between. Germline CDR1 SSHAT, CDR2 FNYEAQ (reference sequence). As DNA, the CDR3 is TGTGCCAGCAGCTTAGCGGGGCTTGGGGAGACCCAGTACTTC. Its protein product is CASSLAGLGETQYF.

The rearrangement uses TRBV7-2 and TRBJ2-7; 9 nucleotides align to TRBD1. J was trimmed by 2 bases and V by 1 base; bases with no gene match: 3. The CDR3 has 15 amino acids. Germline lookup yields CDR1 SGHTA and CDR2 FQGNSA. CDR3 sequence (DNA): TGTGCCAGCAGCTTAGGGACAGGGGACACCTACGAGCAGTACTTC. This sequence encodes CASSLGTGDTYEQYF.

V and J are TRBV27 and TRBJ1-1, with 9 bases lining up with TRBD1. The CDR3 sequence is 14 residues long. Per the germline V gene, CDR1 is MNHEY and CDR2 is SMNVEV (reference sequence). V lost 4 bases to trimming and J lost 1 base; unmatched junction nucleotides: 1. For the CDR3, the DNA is TGTGCCAGCAGTTACAGGGGGCCGAACACTGAAGCTTTCTTT. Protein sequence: CASSYRGPNTEAFF.

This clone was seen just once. The CDR3 protein is CASSSRGLAKYEQYF. The CDR3, as DNA: TGTGCCAGCAGTTCCCGGGGACTTGCCAAATACGAGCAGTACTTC. The V call is TRBV28, the J call TRBJ2-7; weak D call: TRBD2 (6 bases). This CDR3 is 15 amino acids long. Germline values: CDR1 MDHEN, CDR2 SYDVKM. V was pared by 4 bases and J by 4 bases, with 17 bases between.

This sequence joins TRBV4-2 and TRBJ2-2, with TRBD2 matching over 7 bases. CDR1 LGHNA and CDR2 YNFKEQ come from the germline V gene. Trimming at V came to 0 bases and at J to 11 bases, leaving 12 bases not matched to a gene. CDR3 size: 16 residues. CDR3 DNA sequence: TGTGCCAGCAGCCAAGATAGGGGTCTAGCGGTCGGTGAGCTGTTTTTT. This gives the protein CASSQDRGLAVGELFF.

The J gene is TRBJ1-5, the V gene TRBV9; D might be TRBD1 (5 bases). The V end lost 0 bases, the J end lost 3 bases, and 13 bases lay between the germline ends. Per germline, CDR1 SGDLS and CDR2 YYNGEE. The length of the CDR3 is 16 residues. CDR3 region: CASSVGPQGSNQPQHF. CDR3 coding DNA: TGTGCCAGCAGCGTAGGGCCGCAGGGTTCCAATCAGCCCCAGCATTTT.

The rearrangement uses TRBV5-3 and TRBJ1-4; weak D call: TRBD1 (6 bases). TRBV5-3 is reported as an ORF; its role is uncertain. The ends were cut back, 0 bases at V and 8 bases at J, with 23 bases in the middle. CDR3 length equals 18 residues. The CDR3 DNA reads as TGTGCCAGAAGCTTGGGTCGGGCAGTTCAGGGGCTAATGGAAAAACTGTTTTTT. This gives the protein CARSLGRAVQGLMEKLFF.

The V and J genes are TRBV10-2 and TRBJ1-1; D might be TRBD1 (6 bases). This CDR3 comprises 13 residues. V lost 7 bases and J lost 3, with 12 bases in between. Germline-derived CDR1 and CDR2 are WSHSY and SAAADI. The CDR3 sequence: CASTTGRHTEAFF. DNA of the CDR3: TGCGCCAGCACGACAGGCCGTCACACTGAAGCTTTCTTT.

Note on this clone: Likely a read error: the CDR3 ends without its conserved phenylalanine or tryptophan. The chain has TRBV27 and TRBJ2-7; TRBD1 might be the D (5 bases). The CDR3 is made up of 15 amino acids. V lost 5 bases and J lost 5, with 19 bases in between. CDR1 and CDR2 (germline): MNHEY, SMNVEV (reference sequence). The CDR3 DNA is TGTGCCAGCAGTCCAGACCCAGCAGGGTACCACGAGCAGTACCTC. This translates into CASSPDPAGYHEQYL.